Shown below are 21 T cell receptor beta chains from a single sample sequenced in a study of cytomegalovirus exposure and HLA in healthy donors (dated by TCRdb to about 2017). Library construction relied on the immunoSEQ multiplex PCR assay. A mixture of 60 forward primers for TCR Vbeta segments and 13 reverse primers for TCR Jbeta segments was used in the multiplex PCR. In TCRdb, the immuneACCESS table is reduced to in-frame sequences with V and J assigned. These tables do not hold every clone; where another copy was compared, an unresolved V gene accounts for under half, and the others remain unexplained. For this sample there are about 120,000 clones; 75% appear just once. The ten largest make up over 1.5% of the sample. The specimen was PBMCs. The receptors here all came from a woman aged 18-29 years in good health and CMV-seronegative.

The rearrangement uses TRBV29-1 and TRBJ2-2, with 7 bases lining up with TRBD1. Trimming at V came to 3 bases and at J to 6 bases, leaving 7 bases not matched to a gene. Germline CDR1 is SQVTM and CDR2 is ANQGSEA. There are 14 residues in the CDR3. The CDR3 loop reads CSVDPTGVAGELFF. CDR3 DNA: TGCAGCGTTGACCCAACAGGGGTAGCCGGGGAGCTGTTTTTT.

This sequence joins TRBV19 and TRBJ1-1; tentative D call: TRBD1 (5 bases). Germline assignment: CDR1 LNHDA and CDR2 SQIVND (reference sequence). The CDR3 is 14 amino acids. V lost 7 bases, J lost 6 bases, and 18 bases lay in between. The DNA of the CDR3 is TGTGCCAGTACCCGACTCGGGGGGATCGCTGAAGCTTTCTTT. Residues: CASTRLGGIAEAFF.

The rearrangement joins TRBV6-5 to TRBJ1-1; 7 bases map to TRBD1. CDR1 and CDR2 (germline): MNHEY, SVGAGI. This CDR3 is 14 amino acids long. The trim removed 4 bases at V and 6 bases at J, leaving 8 bases unmatched. CDR3 in amino acids: CASSSRDSYSEAFF. Here the CDR3 DNA reads TGTGCCAGCAGTTCACGGGACAGCTACTCTGAAGCTTTCTTT.

V and J are TRBV6-5 and TRBJ1-5; D call uncertain. CDR1 MNHEY and CDR2 SVGAGI come from the germline V gene. The CDR3 runs to 14 residues. Trimming removed 6 bases at V and 4 bases at J, with 13 bases between. CDR3 region: CASRRTASNQPQHF. In DNA, the CDR3 is TGTGCCAGCAGGCGTACCGCGTCGAATCAGCCCCAGCATTTT.

The table lists this clone with a few counts. This sequence joins TRBV29-1 and TRBJ2-5, with no clear D. The CDR3 contains 14 residues. V was clipped by 3 bases and J by 4 bases, with 15 bases between them. Germline V gene lookup returns CDR1 SQVTM and CDR2 ANQGSEA. CDR3 sequence reads: CSVEGSTQRETQYF. The CDR3 region has the DNA TGCAGCGTTGAGGGTAGTACTCAGCGAGAGACCCAGTACTTC.

In this sample, this clone turned up once. This chain links TRBV6-1 with TRBJ1-2; TRBD1 matches at 12 bases. The germline gives CDR1 MNHNS, CDR2 SASEGT. The CDR3 spans 13 residues. V lost 7 bases, J lost 7 bases, and 4 bases stayed unmatched. The chain's CDR3 is CASKGTGGGGYTF. CDR3 DNA: TGTGCCAGCAAAGGGACAGGGGGCGGTGGCTACACCTTC.

V usage is TRBV28 and J usage is TRBJ2-5; D gene ambiguous. CDR1 and CDR2 (germline): MDHEN, SYDVKM. The length of the CDR3 is 12 residues. The germline V and J ends were trimmed by 2 bases and 2 bases, with 3 bases remaining between them. CDR3 region: CASSLPQETQYF. CDR3 DNA: TGTGCCAGCAGTTTACCGCAAGAGACCCAGTACTTC.

The sample holds a few counts of this clone. This sequence joins TRBV19 and TRBJ1-2; the D is unclear. Trimming stripped 8 bases from V and 12 bases from J, with 19 bases between. This CDR3 has 12 amino acids. Germline V lookup: CDR1 LNHDA, CDR2 SQIVND (reference sequence). The CDR3 bases are TGTGCCAGTGGATTCCCCGGGGAAGAGCACACCTTC. Protein product: CASGFPGEEHTF.

The chain joins TRBV12-5 to TRBJ1-4; 7 bases line up with TRBD1. The J segment lost 2 bases and the V segment lost 2 bases, leaving 8 bases of the junction unmatched. The CDR3 is 17 residues long. The germline gives CDR1 LGHNT, CDR2 FRNRAP. Here the CDR3 DNA reads TGTGCTAGTGGTTTGCCGGGACAGCACACTACTAATGAAAAACTGTTTTTT. Translated, it gives CASGLPGQHTTNEKLFF.

The CDR3 spells CASSHQPLAGYGYTF. The CDR3 coding sequence is TGCGCCAGCAGCCATCAGCCACTAGCAGGCTATGGCTACACCTTC. The genes are TRBV4-1 and TRBJ1-2; D is uncertain. Trimming shortened V by 3 bases and J by 4 bases, and 15 bases separated the two germline ends. The germline V gene has CDR1 MGHRA and CDR2 YSYEKL. The CDR3 is made up of 15 amino acids.

The V gene is TRBV27, the J gene TRBJ1-2; 9 nucleotides match TRBD1. Trimming removed 5 bases from V and 4 bases from J; junction bases left unmatched: 11. CDR3 length equals 16 residues. Per the germline V gene, CDR1 is MNHEY and CDR2 is SMNVEV (reference sequence). The CDR3 DNA sequence: TGTGCCAGCAGTCCACAGGACAGGGGAGTACCCTATGGCTACACCTTC. It encodes CASSPQDRGVPYGYTF.

CDR3 coding DNA: TGTGCCAGCAGTGGGGACAGGGGATCAAATCAGCCCCAGCATTTT. It codes for CASSGDRGSNQPQHF. This chain connects TRBV2 to TRBJ1-5; 10 positions agree with TRBD1. Germline values: CDR1 SNHLY, CDR2 FYNNEI. The length of the CDR3 is 15 residues. Losses at the gene ends were 4 bases for V and 4 bases for J; bases not matched to a gene: 4.

Only a few counts were recorded for this clone. The chain employs TRBV5-1 and TRBJ2-5; TRBD2 aligns across 11 bases. The CDR3 consists of 15 residues. CDR1 SGHRS and CDR2 YFSETQ come from the germline V gene. The V gene end was trimmed by 1 base and the J gene end by 1 base; junction bases not matched to a gene: 0. The CDR3 nucleotides read TGCGCCAGCAGCTTGACTAGCGGGGGCCAAGAGACCCAGTACTTC. This sequence encodes CASSLTSGGQETQYF.

The chain combines TRBV27 with TRBJ1-5; no clear D. The germline V and J ends were trimmed by 3 bases and 7 bases, with 10 bases remaining between them. From germline, CDR1 is MNHEY and CDR2 SMNVEV (reference sequence). The CDR3 has 13 residues. In DNA, the CDR3 is TGTGCCAGCAGTTTGGGAGGCTTCCAGCCCCAGCATTTT. It encodes CASSLGGFQPQHF.

V and J are TRBV7-8 and TRBJ1-5; 7 positions match TRBD1. The CDR3 runs 18 residues. Trimming at V came to 4 bases and at J to 0 bases, leaving 12 bases not matched to a gene. The V gene's germline CDR1 is SGHVS and CDR2 FQNEAQ. This CDR3 is CASSSNVGTANSNQPQHF. The CDR3 DNA reads TGTGCCAGCAGCTCCAACGTCGGGACAGCTAATAGCAATCAGCCCCAGCATTTT.

V gene TRBV4-1 combines with J gene TRBJ1-5; D is uncertain. The CDR3 loop spans 17 amino acids. The ends were cut back, 0 bases at V and 3 bases at J, with 15 bases in the middle. CDR1 MGHRA and CDR2 YSYEKL come from the germline V gene. The CDR3 coding sequence is TGCGCCAGCAGCCAAGATCGGGGTAGTTTCACCAATCAGCCCCAGCATTTT. Translation: CASSQDRGSFTNQPQHF.

A few counts support this clone. The V and J genes are TRBV6-1 and TRBJ1-1; unclear D gene. The CDR3 consists of 13 residues. The germline CDR1 and CDR2 sequences are MNHNS and SASEGT. V shed 5 bases and J shed 2 bases, with 9 bases lying between them. CDR3 residues: CASSRRGNTEAFF. CDR3 nucleotide sequence: TGTGCCAGCAGTCGACGGGGAAACACTGAAGCTTTCTTT.

This clone was recorded once. The chain recombines TRBV5-1 with TRBJ2-2, with a weak D call TRBD1 (6 bases). CDR1 and CDR2 (germline): SGHRS, YFSETQ. The CDR3 length is 15 residues. Trimming removed 0 bases from V and 4 bases from J, with 10 bases in between. The CDR3 coding sequence is TGCGCCAGCAGCTTGGCAGGGGTTAGCACCGGGGAGCTGTTTTTT. Its protein is CASSLAGVSTGELFF.

Comment on this clone: Sequence at one end of the junction differs from germline and may be a read error. V usage is TRBV20-1 and J usage is TRBJ1-1, with a possible D match to TRBD1 (5 bases). There are 11 residues in the CDR3. Germline CDR1 is DFQATT and CDR2 is SNEGSKA (reference sequence). The CDR3 sequence is CSANAWGFYHF. The CDR3, as DNA: TGCAGTGCTAATGCTTGGGGCTTTTACCATTTT.

The rearrangement uses TRBV6-5 and TRBJ2-2; D uncertain. The CDR3 spans 15 residues. Germline values: CDR1 MNHEY, CDR2 SVGAGI. V lost 0 bases and J lost 2, with 7 bases in between. CDR3 protein: CASSYSRSNTGELFF. The CDR3 DNA sequence: TGTGCCAGCAGTTACTCCCGAAGCAACACCGGGGAGCTGTTTTTT.

This rearrangement joins TRBV5-1 to TRBJ2-7; no clear D. Per the germline V gene, CDR1 is SGHRS and CDR2 is YFSETQ. The CDR3 extends over 13 amino acids. Trimming took off 4 bases at V and 7 bases at J, with 15 bases between the two ends. The CDR3: CASSPSPSGEQYF. DNA of the CDR3: TGCGCCAGCAGCCCGTCGCCTTCGGGTGAGCAGTACTTC.